The clone carrying this T cell receptor beta chain was seen a handful of times. Repertoires were generated with immunoSEQ multiplex PCR, while TCRdb's copy carries only in-frame clones and drops some. The table shows a few hundred thousand clones, with around nine tenths occurring only once. The data were obtained in a study of blood T cell repertoires in COVID-19. CDR1 and CDR2 from the germline V gene are SGHNT and YYREEE (reference sequence). This CDR3 region has 14 residues. Trimming removed 2 bases at V and 7 bases at J, with 16 bases between. This clonotype originated in a woman between 18 and 29 years old who had been exposed to COVID-19. The specimen sequenced was PBMCs or T cells enriched from blood (not recorded which). This chain links TRBV5-4 with TRBJ2-7, with a tentative D call TRBD1 (6 bases). DNA for the CDR3: TGTGCCAGCAGCTTCCATGACAGGTCGGGGGAGCAGTACTTC. Amino acids: CASSFHDRSGEQYF.